The 32 T cell receptor beta chains below were found in one sample sequenced in a study of OX40 agonist ivuxolimab in advanced cancers. Clones were sequenced by immunoSEQ multiplex PCR, and TCRdb holds only the in-frame ones, with some missing. The sample includes some 70,000 clones, 88% of them seen just once. The sample here was CD4+ or CD8+ T cells sorted from blood, taken in a trial of the OX40 agonist ivuxolimab. The receptor source for this set is an adult with an advanced solid tumor such as melanoma, head and neck, liver or kidney cancer.

This sequence joins TRBV15 and TRBJ1-4, with D possibly TRBD1 on 5 matching bases. The ends were cut back, 7 bases at V and 4 bases at J, with 19 bases in the middle. CDR1 is LNHNV, CDR2 YYDKDF, per germline (reference sequence). This CDR3 is 16 amino acids long. CDR3 bases: TGTGCCACCATCGCCGGGACGGTGGGTTTTAATGAAAAACTGTTTTTT. Translation: CATIAGTVGFNEKLFF.

The chain uses TRBV4-2 and TRBJ1-2, with TRBD1 matching over 9 bases. The CDR3 has 16 residues. Germline V gene sequence: CDR1 LGHNA, CDR2 YNFKEQ. V was pared by 0 bases and J by 6 bases, with 8 bases of the junction left unmatched. The CDR3 region is CASSQEPGQGFNGYTF. The CDR3 DNA sequence: TGTGCCAGCAGCCAAGAACCGGGACAGGGTTTCAATGGCTACACCTTC.

The table lists this clone with a count of one. The chain recombines TRBV2 with TRBJ1-5; TRBD1 matches at 7 bases. Germline trimming cut 4 bases from V and 4 bases from J; bases unmatched to any gene: 7. The CDR3 length is 15 residues. Per the germline V gene, CDR1 is SNHLY and CDR2 is FYNNEI. CDR3 sequence (DNA): TGTGCCAGCAGTGTGGACAGGAGACTTAATCAGCCCCAGCATTTT. It codes for CASSVDRRLNQPQHF.

This rearrangement joins TRBV5-4 to TRBJ2-2, with D perhaps matching TRBD2 (6 bases). This CDR3 comprises 15 residues. Germline CDR1 SGHNT, CDR2 YYREEE (reference sequence). The V and J ends lost 0 bases and 0 bases respectively, with 6 bases between them. The CDR3 DNA sequence: TGTGCCAGCAGCTTGGCGGGGGCGAACACCGGGGAGCTGTTTTTT. Residues: CASSLAGANTGELFF.

This sequence joins TRBV29-1 and TRBJ2-3; possibly TRBD2 for D (5 bases). Between the trimmed V and J ends, which lost 3 bases and 0 bases, there was a span of 22 bases. The germline V gene has CDR1 SQVTM and CDR2 ANQGSEA. The CDR3 loop spans 18 amino acids. The CDR3 region is CSVDTRLGGRLSTDTQYF. CDR3 coding DNA: TGCAGCGTTGATACTCGGCTCGGCGGGCGTCTTAGCACAGATACGCAGTATTTT.

The CDR3 sequence: CASSPGQGALGSEQYF. The CDR3 DNA reads as TGTGCCAGCAGTCCCGGACAGGGGGCGCTTGGTTCCGAGCAGTACTTC. The genes are TRBV28 and TRBJ2-7; TRBD1 aligns across 11 bases. CDR3 length equals 16 residues. The V gene's germline CDR1 is MDHEN and CDR2 SYDVKM. Germline trimming cut 5 bases from V and 6 bases from J; bases unmatched to any gene: 12.

V is TRBV6-6 and J is TRBJ2-5; 9 positions match TRBD2. The J call could be wrong; TRBJ2-7 is a better fit for the DNA end. The CDR3 runs 15 residues. From germline, CDR1 is MNHNY and CDR2 SVGAGI (reference sequence). This chain's CDR3 is CASRDPGLAGYEQYF. CDR3 nucleotides: TGTGCCAGCAGAGATCCGGGACTAGCCGGCTACGAGCAGTACTTC.

V and J are TRBV5-1 and TRBJ2-3; D possibly corresponds to TRBD1 (6 bases). The germline gives CDR1 SGHRS, CDR2 YFSETQ. The CDR3 covers 19 residues. The germline V and J ends were trimmed by 0 bases and 0 bases, with 20 bases remaining between them. CDR3 amino acids: CASSLGALMKRGSTDTQYF. CDR3 nucleotides: TGCGCCAGCAGCTTGGGGGCTTTGATGAAGAGGGGGAGCACAGATACGCAGTATTTT.

The CDR3 DNA reads as TGTGCCAGCAGCCAAAAGGGCAGGGGGGCAGATACGCAGTATTTT. This translates into CASSQKGRGADTQYF. The chain joins TRBV14 to TRBJ2-3; D is possibly TRBD1 (7 bases). Germline CDR1 is SGHDN and CDR2 is FVKESK. Trimming took 2 bases from V and 4 from J, leaving 13 bases between them. This CDR3 comprises 15 residues.

J is TRBJ2-7 and V is TRBV7-9, with a tentative D call TRBD2 (6 bases). This CDR3 comprises 13 residues. CDR1 SEHNR and CDR2 FQNEAQ come from the germline V gene (reference sequence). V was clipped by 5 bases and J by 5 bases, with 13 bases between them. The CDR3 DNA reads as TGTGCCAGCAGCCCCCGGACTATCGACGAGCAGTACTTC. It is translated as CASSPRTIDEQYF.

The chain recombines TRBV11-2 with TRBJ2-7; 10 positions match TRBD1. Per germline, CDR1 SGHAT and CDR2 FQNNGV. CDR3 length equals 16 residues. J lost 5 bases, V lost 1 base, and 8 bases had no gene match. The CDR3 DNA is TGTGCCAGCAGCTTAGTACGGGGACAGGGGCGACACGAGCAGTACTTC. It translates to CASSLVRGQGRHEQYF.

This clone was picked up one time. The chain has TRBV4-2 and TRBJ1-2; tentatively, D is TRBD1 (5 bases). Trimming removed 0 bases at V and 7 bases at J, with 12 bases between. CDR1 is LGHNA and CDR2 is YNFKEQ in the germline V gene. This CDR3 comprises 14 residues. This CDR3 is CASSQDQGFGGYTF. For the CDR3, the DNA is TGTGCCAGCAGCCAAGATCAGGGTTTTGGTGGCTACACCTTC.

The CDR3: CASSIPRQRTNYGYTF. As DNA, the CDR3 is TGTGCCAGTAGTATCCCCCGACAACGGACTAACTATGGCTACACCTTC. This chain joins TRBV19 and TRBJ1-2; D not resolved. V dropped 3 bases and J dropped 0 bases, with 14 bases sitting between them. Per germline, CDR1 LNHDA and CDR2 SQIVND (reference sequence). This CDR3 region has 16 residues.

The V and J genes are TRBV7-3 and TRBJ2-3; D is possibly TRBD1 or TRBD2 (5 bases each). Germline assignment: CDR1 SGHTA and CDR2 FQGTGA. This CDR3 spans 14 amino acids. V shed 0 bases and J shed 6 bases, with 10 bases lying between them. The CDR3 protein is CASSLTGPRDTQYF. CDR3 bases: TGTGCCAGCAGCTTAACGGGACCCCGGGATACGCAGTATTTT.

This clone was found once. The chain is built from TRBV28 and TRBJ1-4, with 9 bases lining up with TRBD1. Germline CDR1 is MDHEN and CDR2 is SYDVKM. The V segment lost 5 bases and the J segment 0 bases; nucleotides outside the gene matches: 1. This CDR3 is built from 15 residues. The CDR3 spells CASSRQGATNEKLFF. CDR3 nucleotides: TGTGCCAGCAGTCGACAGGGGGCAACTAATGAAAAACTGTTTTTT.

The V gene is TRBV28, the J gene TRBJ2-7; 7 bases fit TRBD1. V was pared by 7 bases and J by 1 base, with 10 bases of the junction left unmatched. This CDR3 is 15 amino acids long. Germline CDR1 MDHEN, CDR2 SYDVKM. Written as DNA, the CDR3 is TGTGCCAGCAAACCGGGGACAGCTACATCCTACGAGCAGTACTTC. Translated: CASKPGTATSYEQYF.

CDR3 loop: CASSPKTSGNEQFF. CDR3 nucleotides: TGTGCCAGCTCACCCAAGACAAGTGGAAATGAGCAGTTCTTC. The chain is built from TRBV18 and TRBJ2-1; D gene ambiguous. Trimming shortened V by 3 bases and J by 7 bases, and 13 bases separated the two germline ends. The CDR3 consists of 14 residues. Germline loops: CDR1 KGHSH, CDR2 LQKENI. Full variable domain (missing parts from reference TRBV18 and TRBJ2-1): NAGVMQNPRHLVRRRGQEARLRCSPMKGHSHVYWYRQLPEEGLKFMVYLQKENIIDESGMPKERFSAEFPKEGPSILRIQQVVRGDSAAYFCASSPKTSGNEQFFGPGTRLTVL.

The sample holds one count of this clone. This chain links TRBV19 with TRBJ2-1, with TRBD2 identical over 8 bases. The V gene end was trimmed by 5 bases and the J gene end by 0 bases; junction bases not matched to a gene: 6. The CDR3 is 16 amino acids. Germline V gene lookup returns CDR1 LNHDA and CDR2 SQIVND (reference sequence). The CDR3, as DNA: TGTGCCAGTAGTCCCAGCGGGGGAGGCTCCTACAATGAGCAGTTCTTC. It codes for CASSPSGGGSYNEQFF.

The chain links TRBV7-3 to TRBJ2-2; 7 bases fit TRBD1. CDR1 is SGHTA and CDR2 is FQGTGA in the germline V gene. The V gene end was trimmed by 5 bases and the J gene end by 0 bases; junction bases not matched to a gene: 3. The length of the CDR3 is 15 residues. CDR3 bases: TGTGCCAGCAGCCAGGGACAGCCGAACACCGGGGAGCTGTTTTTT. Residues: CASSQGQPNTGELFF.

The chain combines TRBV10-3 with TRBJ2-5; D perhaps matches TRBD2 (7 bases). Germline V gene sequence: CDR1 ENHRY, CDR2 SYGVKD. V was cut by 1 base and J by 3 bases, with 15 bases left in between. CDR3 length equals 16 residues. This CDR3 reads CAISEFGGAVKETQYF. The CDR3 DNA sequence: TGTGCCATCAGTGAGTTTGGGGGGGCGGTGAAAGAGACCCAGTACTTC.

V gene TRBV11-2 combines with J gene TRBJ2-1; TRBD2 matches at 13 bases. V trimming: 5 bases; J trimming: 6 bases; junction bases outside the gene matches: 10. There are 17 residues in the CDR3. CDR1 SGHAT and CDR2 FQNNGV come from the germline V gene. The CDR3 bases are TGTGCCAGCAGCCTGACTAGCGGGGGGCGCCTCGGCAATGAGCAGTTCTTC. Amino acid sequence: CASSLTSGGRLGNEQFF.

The genes are TRBV30 and TRBJ2-1, with 7 bases matching TRBD2. This CDR3 contains 11 residues. Germline trimming cut 6 bases from V and 15 bases from J; bases unmatched to any gene: 11. The germline V gene encodes CDR1 GTSNPN and CDR2 SVGIG (reference sequence). The CDR3 coding sequence is TGTGCCTGCCTACGCGGGGGTACGGGGTTCTTC. As protein: CACLRGGTGFF.

V and J are TRBV19 and TRBJ2-2; 7 bases are shared with TRBD2. Germline V gene lookup returns CDR1 LNHDA and CDR2 SQIVND (reference sequence). This CDR3 is built from 14 residues. V gave up 5 bases and J gave up 6 bases; unmatched junction bases: 6. The CDR3 nucleotides are TGTGCCAGTAGTCGGGACCGGGGGGCCGGGGAGCTGTTTTTT. Translation gives CASSRDRGAGELFF.

This clone appeared many times. At one end the junction does not follow the germline gene, possibly because of a read error. V usage is TRBV7-8 and J usage is TRBJ2-7; D possibly corresponds to TRBD2 (6 bases). The germline gives CDR1 SGHVS, CDR2 FQNEAQ. The CDR3 contains 12 residues. This CDR3 reads CASSLAGGYTDF. In DNA, the CDR3 is TGTGCCAGCAGCTTAGCCGGGGGATACACGGACTTC.

The chain carries TRBV19 and TRBJ1-2, with 12 bases lining up with TRBD1. The CDR3 runs 16 residues. Looked up from germline, CDR1 is LNHDA and CDR2 is SQIVND (reference sequence). Unmatched junction bases numbered 8, after V lost 5 bases and J lost 4 bases. CDR3 in DNA: TGTGCCAGTAGTGTCTCCGGGACAGGGGGCGGCTATGGCTACACCTTC. It specifies CASSVSGTGGGYGYTF.

This chain joins TRBV6-1 and TRBJ1-5, with D perhaps matching TRBD1 (6 bases). CDR3 length: 13 residues. CDR1 is MNHNS and CDR2 is SASEGT in the germline V gene. Trimming shortened V by 4 bases and J by 7 bases, and 11 bases separated the two germline ends. CDR3 sequence reads: CASSASGAQPQHF. DNA of the CDR3: TGTGCCAGCAGTGCGTCAGGGGCCCAGCCCCAGCATTTT.

Written as DNA, the CDR3 is TGTGCCAGCTCACCAGGGGAGCAAAGGGCTGCCTATGGCTACACCTTC. Translating it yields CASSPGEQRAAYGYTF. V gene TRBV18 combines with J gene TRBJ1-2; D unresolved. Germline V gives CDR1 KGHSH, CDR2 LQKENI. V was shortened by 2 bases and J by 4 bases, with 17 bases between the two germline ends. The CDR3 contains 16 residues.

The chain has TRBV28 and TRBJ2-7; 10 nucleotides match TRBD1. The trim removed 3 bases at V and 0 bases at J, leaving 11 bases unmatched. Per germline, CDR1 MDHEN and CDR2 SYDVKM. This CDR3 has 18 amino acids. CDR3 DNA: TGTGCCAGCAGTTTTCTTTTGCGGACAGGGGGTTTCTCCTACGAGCAGTACTTC. Its translation is CASSFLLRTGGFSYEQYF.

The V and J genes are TRBV7-9 and TRBJ2-4, with unresolved D. Germline CDR1 is SEHNR and CDR2 is FQNEAQ (reference sequence). Trimming shortened V by 1 base and J by 6 bases, and 10 bases separated the two germline ends. CDR3 length equals 14 residues. CDR3 sequence: CASSLGFVGNIQYF. The DNA for the CDR3 is TGTGCCAGCAGCTTAGGGTTCGTAGGAAACATTCAGTACTTC.

The genes are TRBV2 and TRBJ1-4; 9 bases map to TRBD1. Losses at the gene ends were 4 bases for V and 6 bases for J; bases not matched to a gene: 3. The CDR3 runs to 14 residues. Germline CDR1 and CDR2: SNHLY and FYNNEI. Here the CDR3 DNA reads TGTGCCAGCAGTGGACAGGGGGGATATGAAAAACTGTTTTTT. The encoded protein is CASSGQGGYEKLFF.

DNA of the CDR3: TGTGCCAGCAGCCCGGACAGCGCTGGGAACGAGCAGTACTTC. Encoded protein: CASSPDSAGNEQYF. The chain combines TRBV6-5 with TRBJ2-7, with D tentatively TRBD1 (6 bases). Trimming pared 6 bases from V and 5 bases from J, leaving 17 bases between. In germline, CDR1 is MNHEY, CDR2 SVGAGI. CDR3 length: 14 residues.

J is TRBJ1-3 and V is TRBV7-2; 10 positions agree with TRBD1. The germline CDR1 and CDR2 sequences are SGHTA and FQGNSA. The CDR3 spans 16 residues. V was clipped by 1 base and J by 4 bases; unmatched bases: 4. The CDR3 reads CASSLGGDRGGNTIYF. CDR3 nucleotides: TGTGCCAGCAGCTTAGGAGGGGACAGGGGAGGAAACACCATATATTTT.